This T cell receptor beta chain was retrieved from a study of early T cells in non-severe SARS-CoV-2 infection. Study background: Sequenced bulk RNA came from whole blood that was unsorted, and chains were unpaired.

Unique molecular identifiers were attached to individual cDNA molecules. TCRdb recomputed calls from the 5' RACE reads with MiXCR, one row per CDR3 protein. Of about 99,000 distinct CDR3 sequences detected, over 15% appear once; the ten largest clones hold roughly 1.3%. Remarks on this clonotype: What it binds is not known.

Germline lookup yields CDR1 DFQATT and CDR2 SNEGSKA (reference sequence). The CDR3 length is 13 residues. V lost 3 bases to trimming and J lost 5 bases, with 13 bases between them. Study-wide points: Matching results from VDJdb favored anti-spike CD8 responses, leaving private and CD4 specificities undetected.

The sample comprised whole blood. The rearrangement joins TRBV20-1 to TRBJ1-2; TRBD1 might be the D (5 bases). The clonotype comes from an adult who was a healthcare worker with PCR-confirmed SARS-CoV-2 infection or an uninfected control (not recorded which). The CDR3 loop is CSASVRGAYGYTF. The CDR3 DNA follows: TGCAGTGCTAGCGTGAGGGGCGCATATGGCTACACCTTC.